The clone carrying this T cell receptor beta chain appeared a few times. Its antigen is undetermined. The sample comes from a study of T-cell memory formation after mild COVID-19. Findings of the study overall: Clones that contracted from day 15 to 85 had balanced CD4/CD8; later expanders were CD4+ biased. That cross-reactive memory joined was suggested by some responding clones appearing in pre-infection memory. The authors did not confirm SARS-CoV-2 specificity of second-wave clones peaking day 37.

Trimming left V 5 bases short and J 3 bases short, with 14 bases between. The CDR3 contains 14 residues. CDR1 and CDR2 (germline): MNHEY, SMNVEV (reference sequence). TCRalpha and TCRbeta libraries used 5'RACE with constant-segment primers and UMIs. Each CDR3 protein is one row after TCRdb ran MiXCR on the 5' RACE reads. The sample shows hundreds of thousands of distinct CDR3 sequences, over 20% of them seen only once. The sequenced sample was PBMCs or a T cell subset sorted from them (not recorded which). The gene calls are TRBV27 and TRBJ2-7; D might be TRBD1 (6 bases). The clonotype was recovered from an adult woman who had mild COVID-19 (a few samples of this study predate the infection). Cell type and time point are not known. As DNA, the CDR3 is TGTGCCAGCAGTCCAAGTGGACAGAGCTACGAGCAGTACTTC. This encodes CASSPSGQSYEQYF.